The clone carrying this TCR beta chain was observed many times. No antigen is known for it. The sample is drawn from a study of type 1 regulatory T cells. About the study: T-allo10 is an in vitro-generated, Tr1-enriched CD4 T cell product specific for alloantigen.

One entry per CDR3 protein results from TCRdb running MiXCR on the reads. The table includes 11,000 to 15,000 distinct CDR3 sequences, roughly 13% detected once. The source material was cultured T cells, either the whole culture or a sorted T cell fraction (not recorded which). This TCR was sampled from a human donor in good health.

The CDR3 DNA is TGCGCCAGCAGCGTAGGGACAGTCCAAGAGACCCAGTACTTC. It encodes CASSVGTVQETQYF. The J gene is TRBJ2-5, the V gene TRBV5-1; 7 bases match TRBD1. V lost 4 bases to trimming and J lost 1 base; unmatched junction nucleotides: 4. Germline CDR1 SGHRS, CDR2 YFSETQ. The CDR3 consists of 14 residues.